The next 25 T cell receptor beta chains were all read from a single sample in a study of response to subunit inactivated influenza vaccine. TCRdb analysed the RT-PCR reads with MiXCR anew, one entry per CDR3 protein. The sample holds hundreds of thousands of distinct CDR3 sequences, 10% to 15% seen once. Sample: PBMCs from blood, taken on the day of vaccination. These TCRs come from a man aged 45 to 65 who received an inactivated influenza vaccine.

This clonotype showed up just a few times. The chain combines TRBV10-3 with TRBJ2-1; 14 positions match TRBD2. With V trimmed by 4 bases and J by 3 bases, 5 bases remained unmatched. Germline CDR1 reads ENHRY; CDR2 reads SYGVKD. The CDR3 contains 17 residues. CDR3 sequence (DNA): TGTGCCATCAGTGTCAGACTAGCGGGAGGGGGCTACAATGAGCAGTTCTTC. It yields the protein CAISVRLAGGGYNEQFF.

This chain uses TRBV10-3 with TRBJ2-7; weak D call: TRBD2 (6 bases). The ends were cut back, 3 bases at V and 4 bases at J, with 10 bases in the middle. The length of the CDR3 is 13 residues. From germline, CDR1 is ENHRY and CDR2 SYGVKD. As DNA, the CDR3 is TGTGCCATCAGTGAACCGACTAGTTACGAGCAGTACTTC. Its protein is CAISEPTSYEQYF.

V gene TRBV12-3 or TRBV12-4 combines with J gene TRBJ2-5, with 12 nucleotides matching TRBD1. The CDR3 covers 16 residues. Trimming cost V 7 bases and J 5 bases; bases outside gene matches: 11. The CDR3 DNA is TGTGCCAGCAAAAGAACCGGGACAGGGGGCTGGGAGACCCAGTACTTC. It codes for CASKRTGTGGWETQYF.

This clonotype showed up just a few times. V and J are TRBV18 and TRBJ1-3; 8 nucleotides line up with TRBD1. Trimming cost V 6 bases and J 0 bases; bases outside gene matches: 7. Germline loops: CDR1 KGHSH, CDR2 LQKENI. This CDR3 region has 16 residues. CDR3 region: CASSIYGQGSGNTIYF. CDR3 bases: TGTGCCAGCTCTATATACGGACAGGGCTCTGGAAACACCATATATTTT.

The chain links TRBV3-1 to TRBJ1-1; D is unclear. The CDR3 runs to 15 residues. Germline V lookup: CDR1 LGHDT, CDR2 YNNKEL (reference sequence). Trimming stripped 0 bases from V and 0 bases from J, with 8 bases between. The CDR3 nucleotides are TGTGCCAGCAGCCAAGAATGGGGAATGAACACTGAAGCTTTCTTT. Amino acids: CASSQEWGMNTEAFF. The variable domain in full, completed from reference TRBV3-1 and TRBJ1-1, reads DTAVSQTPKYLVTQMGNDKSIKCEQNLGHDTMYWYKQDSKKFLKIMFSYNNKELIINETVPNRFSPKSPDKAHLNLHINSLELGDSAVYFCASSQEWGMNTEAFFGQGTRLTVV.

This clonotype was found a few times. The chain joins TRBV18 to TRBJ1-5, with TRBD1 matching 11 bases. The CDR3 runs to 15 residues. Germline V gives CDR1 KGHSH, CDR2 LQKENI. Unmatched junction bases numbered 3, after V lost 2 bases and J lost 6 bases. CDR3 in amino acids: CASSPGGTGGQPQHF. DNA for the CDR3: TGTGCCAGCTCACCAGGAGGGACAGGGGGTCAGCCCCAGCATTTT.

The genes are TRBV3-1 and TRBJ1-3; weak D call: TRBD1 (6 bases). Trimming took off 4 bases at V and 8 bases at J, with 12 bases between the two ends. Germline loops: CDR1 LGHDT, CDR2 YNNKEL (reference sequence). This CDR3 is built from 13 residues. The DNA for the CDR3 is TGTGCCAGCAGCCCCCGGGGGGCGGACACCATATATTTT. This sequence encodes CASSPRGADTIYF.

With respect to this clonotype: Relative to the germline gene, one junction end is altered; a read error may explain this. This chain joins TRBV6-1 and TRBJ1-2, with D unclear. Germline V gene lookup returns CDR1 MNHNS and CDR2 SASEGT. The CDR3 is 14 residues long. The CDR3 loop is CASIEMRGIYGYTF. In nucleotides, the CDR3 is TGTGCCAGCATTGAAATGCGGGGTATCTATGGCTACACCTTC.

A few counts support this clonotype. This rearrangement joins TRBV20-1 to TRBJ2-3, with 10 bases fitting TRBD2. The J segment lost 9 bases and the V segment lost 5 bases, leaving 11 bases of the junction unmatched. This CDR3 is built from 14 residues. Per germline, CDR1 DFQATT and CDR2 SNEGSKA (reference sequence). The CDR3 loop is CSAARGSGGWTQYF. The CDR3, as DNA: TGCAGTGCTGCAAGGGGTAGCGGGGGGTGGACGCAGTATTTT.

This clonotype has more than one count but fewer than ten. J is TRBJ2-1 and V is TRBV10-3; weak D call: TRBD1 (6 bases). The V gene lost 4 bases and the J gene lost 5 bases, with 15 bases spanning the gap. Germline CDR1 ENHRY, CDR2 SYGVKD. The CDR3 extends over 15 amino acids. CDR3: CAISARDNGDNEQFF. Written as DNA, the CDR3 is TGTGCCATCAGTGCTAGGGACAACGGAGACAATGAGCAGTTCTTC.

This clonotype was recorded a few times. The chain uses TRBV6-2 or TRBV6-3 and TRBJ2-7; 9 bases match TRBD2. Germline CDR1 and CDR2: MNHEY and SVGEGT. The V and J ends lost 6 bases and 0 bases, in that order; junction bases with no gene match: 3. CDR3 length equals 14 residues. This CDR3 reads CASRRAGGSYEQYF. The CDR3 coding sequence is TGTGCCAGCAGACGAGCGGGGGGCTCCTACGAGCAGTACTTC.

The rearrangement uses TRBV5-1 and TRBJ1-3; perhaps TRBD1 as D (6 bases). The CDR3 runs to 16 residues. Trimming removed 0 bases from V and 3 bases from J, with 13 bases in between. Germline V gene sequence: CDR1 SGHRS, CDR2 YFSETQ. CDR3 nucleotide sequence: TGCGCCAGCAGCTTGGGTTCCGGACAGAGTGGAAACACCATATATTTT. Amino acid sequence: CASSLGSGQSGNTIYF.

J is TRBJ1-1 and V is TRBV5-1; D possibly corresponds to TRBD1 (6 bases). This CDR3 contains 15 residues. Trimming shortened V by 1 base and J by 12 bases, and 22 bases separated the two germline ends. Germline-derived CDR1 and CDR2 are SGHRS and YFSETQ. In DNA form, the CDR3 reads TGCGCCAGCAGCTTGAATGGGGGGCAGGGGATTCTTCCTTTCTTT. It translates to CASSLNGGQGILPFF.

This clonotype appeared many times. This chain joins TRBV30 and TRBJ2-1; D unclear. The V and J ends lost 3 bases and 7 bases respectively, with 10 bases between them. In germline, CDR1 is GTSNPN, CDR2 SVGIG (reference sequence). The CDR3 contains 12 residues. CDR3 coding DNA: TGTGCCTGGAGAGGCTTTGTTAATGAGCAGTTCTTC. Translated, it gives CAWRGFVNEQFF. Complete variable domain (other parts from reference TRBV30 and TRBJ2-1): SQTIHQWPATLVQPVGSPLSLECTVEGTSNPNLYWYRQAAGRGLQLLFYSVGIGQISSEVPQNLSASRPQDRQFILSSKKLLLSDSGFYLCAWRGFVNEQFFGPGTRLTVL.

The table lists this clonotype with a few counts. This rearrangement joins TRBV5-1 to TRBJ2-7; 8 bases are a match to TRBD2. There are 14 residues in the CDR3. Per germline, CDR1 SGHRS and CDR2 YFSETQ. Trimming at V came to 4 bases and at J to 5 bases, leaving 8 bases not matched to a gene. CDR3 sequence reads: CASSTAGGVNEQYF. The DNA for the CDR3 is TGCGCCAGCAGCACCGCGGGGGGTGTCAACGAGCAGTACTTC.

There are a few counts of this clonotype. The V gene is TRBV5-1, the J gene TRBJ2-7; TRBD2 agrees at 12 bases. The CDR3 totals 16 residues. Germline values: CDR1 SGHRS, CDR2 YFSETQ. Losses at the gene ends were 0 bases for V and 6 bases for J; bases not matched to a gene: 7. DNA of the CDR3: TGCGCCAGCAGCTTGGCCTCTAGCGGGAGGGTTGGCGAGCAGTACTTC. Its translation is CASSLASSGRVGEQYF.

V usage is TRBV11-2 and J usage is TRBJ1-1; D is unclear. This CDR3 spans 11 amino acids. Germline V CDR1 and CDR2: SGHAT, FQNNGV. Trimming cost V 6 bases and J 11 bases, with 13 bases left between them. The CDR3 region is CASSASLEAFF. The CDR3 DNA reads TGTGCCAGCAGTGCCTCTCTTGAGGCTTTCTTT.

The rearrangement joins TRBV4-2 to TRBJ2-1, with 7 nucleotides matching TRBD2. The CDR3 has 16 residues. Looked up from germline, CDR1 is LGHNA and CDR2 is YNFKEQ. V was pared by 0 bases and J by 4 bases, with 6 bases of the junction left unmatched. The CDR3 DNA reads TGTGCCAGCAGCCAAGATAATGGCGGGAGATACAATGAGCAGTTCTTC. Amino acids: CASSQDNGGRYNEQFF.

The gene calls are TRBV15 and TRBJ2-5; 7 bases match TRBD2. J gave up 4 bases and V 1 base, and 9 bases lay outside the gene matches. This CDR3 has 16 amino acids. Germline-derived CDR1 and CDR2 are LNHNV and YYDKDF (reference sequence). The CDR3 nucleotides read TGTGCCACCAGCAGAGCTCCACTAGCGAGCGGAGAGACCCAGTACTTC. Its protein product is CATSRAPLASGETQYF.

This clonotype came up a few times. The chain is built from TRBV3-1 and TRBJ1-4; D unresolved. Trimming left V 5 bases short and J 11 bases short, with 9 bases between. Germline values: CDR1 LGHDT, CDR2 YNNKEL (reference sequence). The CDR3 extends over 11 amino acids. The CDR3 sequence is CASSDGGKLFF. CDR3 bases: TGTGCCAGCAGCGATGGAGGGAAACTGTTTTTT.

The J gene is TRBJ2-1, the V gene TRBV10-2, with 7 bases fitting TRBD2. Germline loops: CDR1 WSHSY, CDR2 SAAADI. This CDR3 comprises 15 residues. V gave up 6 bases and J gave up 4 bases; unmatched junction bases: 9. CDR3 DNA: TGCGCCAGCAGGGCGAAGCGGGAACTTTACAATGAGCAGTTCTTC. It translates to CASRAKRELYNEQFF.

This clonotype appeared many times. The gene calls are TRBV13 and TRBJ2-1, with D possibly TRBD2 on 6 matching bases. CDR1 is PRHDT, CDR2 FYEKMQ, per germline (reference sequence). V was cut by 3 bases and J by 0 bases, with 15 bases left in between. CDR3 length equals 17 residues. CDR3 DNA: TGTGCCAGCAGCTTCGTTAAGGGACTTCTCTCCTACAATGAGCAGTTCTTC. The encoded protein is CASSFVKGLLSYNEQFF.

The table lists this clonotype with a few counts. CDR3 sequence reads: CASSVVGDSYNEQFF. CDR3 nucleotide sequence: TGTGCCAGCAGCGTAGTGGGGGACTCCTACAATGAGCAGTTCTTC. The rearrangement links TRBV9 to TRBJ2-1; the D gene could be TRBD1 or TRBD2 (5 bases each). The CDR3 has 15 amino acids. Looked up from germline, CDR1 is SGDLS and CDR2 is YYNGEE. V lost 0 bases to trimming and J lost 0 bases, with 7 bases between them.

V usage is TRBV12-3 or TRBV12-4 and J usage is TRBJ2-2; D ambiguous. Trimming removed 3 bases at V and 5 bases at J, with 13 bases between. CDR3 length: 15 amino acids. Written as DNA, the CDR3 is TGTGCCAGCAGTTTTAGGGCAGGCCTTACCGGGGAGCTGTTTTTT. This codes for CASSFRAGLTGELFF.

This clonotype was detected ten times or more. In nucleotides, the CDR3 is TGTGCCAGCAGCATACGACAGGCGCTCTACAATGAGCAGTTCTTC. Its protein product is CASSIRQALYNEQFF. The J gene is TRBJ2-1, the V gene TRBV7-8; D is possibly TRBD1 (6 bases). V was pared by 5 bases and J by 3 bases, with 14 bases between. Germline CDR1 reads SGHVS; CDR2 reads FQNEAQ. The length of the CDR3 is 15 residues.